This TCR beta chain was observed in a study of blood T cell repertoires in COVID-19. Study-wide context: Donors in the United States, Italy and Spain gave samples during acute or convalescent COVID-19.

Data came from immunoSEQ multiplex PCR; TCRdb stores just in-frame clones and leaves some out. Of under 200,000 clones in the sample, about four fifths were seen once. This sequence was found in a man younger than 30 with active or convalescent COVID-19. Material for sequencing was peripheral blood.

The CDR3 nucleotides are TGTGCCAGCTCACCAGGACAGCGTAATTCACCCCTCCACTTT. Protein: CASSPGQRNSPLHF. J is TRBJ1-6 and V is TRBV18, with TRBD1 as a possible D gene (6 bases). Per the germline V gene, CDR1 is KGHSH and CDR2 is LQKENI. The CDR3 loop spans 14 amino acids. Trimming pared 2 bases from V and 6 bases from J, leaving 8 bases between.